This paragraph covers one T cell receptor beta chain sequence. This entry is derived from a study of blood T cell repertoires in COVID-19. Study-wide context: Sample material is recorded as cDNA or gDNA derived from T cells, B-cell-depleted T cells, or PBMCs.

Produced via immunoSEQ multiplex PCR; TCRdb's table is partial and in-frame only. The data show 200,000 to 250,000 clones, around 85% seen once. The V gene lost 6 bases and the J gene lost 2 bases, with 18 bases spanning the gap. From germline, CDR1 is PRHDT and CDR2 FYEKMQ (reference sequence). The CDR3 has 16 amino acids. Participants had their cohort set by participant-reported clinical history. Cohort 3 recovered donors had two negative PCRs, clearance, or symptom resolution. This TCR was recovered from a middle-aged man who had recovered from COVID-19. The chain couples TRBV13 to TRBJ2-3, with D tentatively TRBD2 (6 bases). The sequenced material came from PBMCs or T cells enriched from blood (not recorded which). The CDR3 protein is CASSFEIGGNTDTQYF. CDR3 DNA: TGTGCCAGCAGTTTTGAAATAGGCGGGAACACAGATACGCAGTATTTT.